This T cell receptor (beta chain) derives from a study of shared clonotypes between healthy human individuals. The wider study: The study used three CD4 naive, three CD4 memory, two CD8 naive and one CD8 memory plate per donor. Overall study results and limits: Some clonotypes were shared by all four sorted-subset donors, while others were not shared. The non-shared ones had lower generation probabilities than the shared ones. Depth was large, yet rarefaction showed that sorted-subset sequencing was incomplete.

Generated by immunoSEQ multiplex PCR, the TCRdb table keeps only in-frame clones and is missing some. Among under 1,100,000 clones listed, around 78% were seen once. Turning to this clone: What it recognizes is unknown.

The authors divided CD4+ cells into CD45RA+ naive and CD45RA-negative memory subsets. The origin of this receptor is a man between 18 and 29 years old in good health. Some clones in this sample may be carry-over from other donors' samples. The sample was memory CD4+ T cells from PBMCs. As to subset: CD45RA-negative fraction.

In DNA form, the CDR3 reads TGTGCCACCTCAAGGAGCGGGAGCGCAGATACGCAGTATTTT. This encodes CATSRSGSADTQYF. This sequence joins TRBV28 and TRBJ2-3; TRBD2 agrees at 8 bases. The J segment lost 4 bases and the V segment lost 10 bases, leaving 10 bases of the junction unmatched. Looked up from germline, CDR1 is MDHEN and CDR2 is SYDVKM. The CDR3 is 14 residues long.